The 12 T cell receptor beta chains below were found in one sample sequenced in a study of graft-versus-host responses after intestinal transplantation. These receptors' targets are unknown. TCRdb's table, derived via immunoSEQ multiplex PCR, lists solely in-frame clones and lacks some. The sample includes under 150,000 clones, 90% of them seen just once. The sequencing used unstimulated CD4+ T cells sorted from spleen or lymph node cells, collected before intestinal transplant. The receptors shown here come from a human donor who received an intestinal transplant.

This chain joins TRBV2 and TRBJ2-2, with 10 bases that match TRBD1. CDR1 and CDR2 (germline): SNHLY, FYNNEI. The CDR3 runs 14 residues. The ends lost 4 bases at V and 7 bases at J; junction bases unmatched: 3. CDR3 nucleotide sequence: TGTGCCAGCAGTGGACAGGGGGCTGGCGGGGAGCTGTTTTTT. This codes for CASSGQGAGGELFF. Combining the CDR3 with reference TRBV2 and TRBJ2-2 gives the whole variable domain EPEVTQTPSHQVTQMGQEVILRCVPISNHLYFYWYRQILGQKVEFLVSFYNNEISEKSEIFDDQFSVERPDGSNFTLKIRSTKLEDSAMYFCASSGQGAGGELFFGEGSRLTVL.

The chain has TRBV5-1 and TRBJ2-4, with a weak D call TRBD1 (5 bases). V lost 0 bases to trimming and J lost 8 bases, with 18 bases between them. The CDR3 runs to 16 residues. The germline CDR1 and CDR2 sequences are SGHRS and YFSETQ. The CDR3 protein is CASSLEGPIETDIQYF. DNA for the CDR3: TGCGCCAGCAGCTTGGAGGGGCCCATTGAGACGGACATTCAGTACTTC.

CDR3 bases: TGTGCCGCCCAGCGGGCGAACACCGGGGAGCTGTTTTTT. This codes for CAAQRANTGELFF. The chain links TRBV6-5 to TRBJ2-2; weak D call: TRBD2 (6 bases). Trimming pared 11 bases from V and 0 bases from J, leaving 10 bases between. The germline V gene encodes CDR1 MNHEY and CDR2 SVGAGI. This CDR3 contains 13 residues.

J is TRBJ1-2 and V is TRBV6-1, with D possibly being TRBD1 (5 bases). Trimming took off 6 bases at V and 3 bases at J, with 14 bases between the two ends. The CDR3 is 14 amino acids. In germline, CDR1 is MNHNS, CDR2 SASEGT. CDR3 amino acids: CASSLQGGDYGYTF. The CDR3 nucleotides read TGTGCCAGCAGCCTACAAGGAGGGGACTATGGCTACACCTTC.

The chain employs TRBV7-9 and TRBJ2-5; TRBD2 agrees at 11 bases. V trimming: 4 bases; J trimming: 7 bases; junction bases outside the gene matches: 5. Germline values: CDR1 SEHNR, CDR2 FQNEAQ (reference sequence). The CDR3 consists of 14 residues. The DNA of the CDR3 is TGTGCCAGCAGCTCCCAGGGACTAGCGGCGACCCAGTACTTC. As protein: CASSSQGLAATQYF.

This CDR3 reads CASRFEEETQYF. The CDR3 nucleotides read TGTGCCAGCAGGTTTGAGGAAGAGACCCAGTACTTC. The V call is TRBV11-3, the J call TRBJ2-5; no clear D gene. The germline V gene encodes CDR1 SGHNT and CDR2 YENEEA. The CDR3 totals 12 residues. With 6 bases removed from V and 3 bases from J, the gap between germline ends came to 8 bases.

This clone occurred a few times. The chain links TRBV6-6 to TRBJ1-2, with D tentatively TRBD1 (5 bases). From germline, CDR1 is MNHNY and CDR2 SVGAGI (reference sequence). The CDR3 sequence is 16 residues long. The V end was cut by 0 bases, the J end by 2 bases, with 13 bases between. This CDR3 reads CASSYSNRLGNYGYTF. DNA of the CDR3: TGTGCCAGCAGTTACTCAAACAGGCTAGGCAACTATGGCTACACCTTC.

The CDR3 region has the DNA TGTGCCAGCAGCTTAGGGGGGATAGGCACCATATATTTT. As protein: CASSLGGIGTIYF. This chain joins TRBV7-3 and TRBJ1-3, with a possible D match to TRBD1 (5 bases). The CDR3 length is 13 residues. V gave up 2 bases and J gave up 9 bases, with 11 bases separating them. Germline CDR1 and CDR2: SGHTA and FQGTGA.

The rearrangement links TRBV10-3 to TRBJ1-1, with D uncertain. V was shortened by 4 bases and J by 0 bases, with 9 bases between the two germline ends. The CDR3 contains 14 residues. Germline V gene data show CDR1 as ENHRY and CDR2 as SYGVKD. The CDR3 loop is CAISAREVNTEAFF. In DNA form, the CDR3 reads TGTGCCATCAGTGCGAGGGAGGTGAACACTGAAGCTTTCTTT.

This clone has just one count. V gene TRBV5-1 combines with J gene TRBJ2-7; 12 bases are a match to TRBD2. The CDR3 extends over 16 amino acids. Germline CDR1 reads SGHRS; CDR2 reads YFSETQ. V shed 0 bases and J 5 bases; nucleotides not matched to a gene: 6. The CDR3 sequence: CASSLDPWTSGDEQYF. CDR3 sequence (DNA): TGCGCCAGCAGCTTGGATCCCTGGACTAGCGGGGACGAGCAGTACTTC.

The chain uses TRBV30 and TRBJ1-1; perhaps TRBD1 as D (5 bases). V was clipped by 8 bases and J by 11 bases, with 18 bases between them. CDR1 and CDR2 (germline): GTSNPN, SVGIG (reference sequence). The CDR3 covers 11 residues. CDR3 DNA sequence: TGTGCCCAACTTTTAGGGACTCTGGCTTTCTTT. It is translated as CAQLLGTLAFF.

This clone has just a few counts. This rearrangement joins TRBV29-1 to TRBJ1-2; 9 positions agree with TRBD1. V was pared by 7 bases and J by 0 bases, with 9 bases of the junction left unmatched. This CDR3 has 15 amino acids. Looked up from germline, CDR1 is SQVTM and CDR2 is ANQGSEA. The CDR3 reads CSDRDRALANYGYTF. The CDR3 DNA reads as TGCAGCGACCGGGACAGGGCCTTAGCTAACTATGGCTACACCTTC. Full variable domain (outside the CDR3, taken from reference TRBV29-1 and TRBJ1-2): SAVISQKPSRDICQRGTSLTIQCQVDSQVTMMFWYRQQPGQSLTLIATANQGSEATYESGFVIDKFPISRPNLTFSTLTVSNMSPEDSSIYLCSDRDRALANYGYTFGSGTRLTVV.